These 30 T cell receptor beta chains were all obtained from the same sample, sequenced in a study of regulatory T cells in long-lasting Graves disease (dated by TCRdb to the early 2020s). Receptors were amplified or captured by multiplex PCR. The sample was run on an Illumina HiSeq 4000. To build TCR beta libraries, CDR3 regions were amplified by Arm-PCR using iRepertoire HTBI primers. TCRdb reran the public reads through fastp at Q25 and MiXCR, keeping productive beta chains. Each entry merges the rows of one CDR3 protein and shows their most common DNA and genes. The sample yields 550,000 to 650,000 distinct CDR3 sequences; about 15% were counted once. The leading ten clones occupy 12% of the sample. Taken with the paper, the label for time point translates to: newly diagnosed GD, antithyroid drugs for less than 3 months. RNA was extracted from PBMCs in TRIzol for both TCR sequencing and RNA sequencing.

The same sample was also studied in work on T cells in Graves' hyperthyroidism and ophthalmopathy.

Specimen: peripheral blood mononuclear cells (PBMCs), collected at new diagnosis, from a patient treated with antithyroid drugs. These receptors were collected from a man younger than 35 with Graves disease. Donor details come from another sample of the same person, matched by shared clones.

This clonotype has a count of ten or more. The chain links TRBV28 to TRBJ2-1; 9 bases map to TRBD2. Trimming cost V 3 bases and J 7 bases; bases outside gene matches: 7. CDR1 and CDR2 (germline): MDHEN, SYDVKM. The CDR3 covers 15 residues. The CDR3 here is CASSLGAGGFNEQFF. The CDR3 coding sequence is TGTGCCAGCAGTTTGGGTGCGGGAGGGTTTAATGAGCAGTTCTTC.

CDR3 DNA: TGTGCCAGCAGTTTTAAGCGGGTAGCGGGAACGAACAGTGAGCAGTTCTTC. Translation: CASSFKRVAGTNSEQFF. The rearrangement joins TRBV28 to TRBJ2-1; TRBD2 matches 8 bases. Germline loops: CDR1 MDHEN, CDR2 SYDVKM. V lost 3 bases, J lost 9 bases, and 16 bases stayed unmatched. CDR3 size: 17 residues.

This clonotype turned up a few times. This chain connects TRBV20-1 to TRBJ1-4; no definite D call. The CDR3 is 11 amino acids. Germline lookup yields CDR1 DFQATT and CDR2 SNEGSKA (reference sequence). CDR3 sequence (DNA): TGCAGCGTCCGGTACAATGAAAAACTGTTTTTT. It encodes CSVRYNEKLFF.

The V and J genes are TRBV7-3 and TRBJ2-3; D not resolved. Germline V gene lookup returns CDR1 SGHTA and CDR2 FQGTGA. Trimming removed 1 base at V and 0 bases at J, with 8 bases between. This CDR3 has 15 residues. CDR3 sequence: CASSLNPDSTDTQYF. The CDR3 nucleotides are TGTGCCAGCAGCTTAAATCCCGACAGCACAGATACGCAGTATTTT.

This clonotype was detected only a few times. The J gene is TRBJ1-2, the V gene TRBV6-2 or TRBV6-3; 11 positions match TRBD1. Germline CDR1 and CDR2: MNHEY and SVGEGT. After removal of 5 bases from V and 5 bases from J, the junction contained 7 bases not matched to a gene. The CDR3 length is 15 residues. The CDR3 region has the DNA TGTGCCAGCAGTCAGGGGACAGGGGGGGTGTATGGCTACACCTTC. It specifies CASSQGTGGVYGYTF.

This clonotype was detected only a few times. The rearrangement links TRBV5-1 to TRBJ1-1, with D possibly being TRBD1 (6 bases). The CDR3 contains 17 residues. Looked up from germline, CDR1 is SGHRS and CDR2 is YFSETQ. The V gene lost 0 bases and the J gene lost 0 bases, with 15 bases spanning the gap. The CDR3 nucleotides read TGCGCCAGCAGCTTGGCCGCGCAGGGGCCCATGAACACTGAAGCTTTCTTT. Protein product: CASSLAAQGPMNTEAFF.

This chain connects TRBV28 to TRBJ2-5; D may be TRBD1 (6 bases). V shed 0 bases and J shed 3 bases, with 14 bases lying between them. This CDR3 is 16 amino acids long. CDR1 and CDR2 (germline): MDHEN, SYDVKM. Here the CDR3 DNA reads TGTGCCAGCAGTTTATGGCGCACGGGACAAGAAGAGACCCAGTACTTC. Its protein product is CASSLWRTGQEETQYF.

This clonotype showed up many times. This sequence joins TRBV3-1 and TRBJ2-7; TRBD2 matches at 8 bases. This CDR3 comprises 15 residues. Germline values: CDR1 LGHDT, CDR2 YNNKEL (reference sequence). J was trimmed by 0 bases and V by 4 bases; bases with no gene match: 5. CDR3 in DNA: TGTGCCAGCAGCCCTGCTAGCGGGTTCTCCTACGAGCAGTACTTC. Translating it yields CASSPASGFSYEQYF.

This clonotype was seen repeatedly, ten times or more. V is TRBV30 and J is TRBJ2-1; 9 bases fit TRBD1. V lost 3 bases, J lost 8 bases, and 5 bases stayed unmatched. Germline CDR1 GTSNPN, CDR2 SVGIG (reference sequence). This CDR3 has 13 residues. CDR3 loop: CAWSPGQGYEQFF. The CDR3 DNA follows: TGTGCCTGGAGCCCGGGACAGGGATATGAGCAGTTCTTC. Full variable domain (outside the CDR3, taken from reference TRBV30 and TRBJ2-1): SQTIHQWPATLVQPVGSPLSLECTVEGTSNPNLYWYRQAAGRGLQLLFYSVGIGQISSEVPQNLSASRPQDRQFILSSKKLLLSDSGFYLCAWSPGQGYEQFFGPGTRLTVL.

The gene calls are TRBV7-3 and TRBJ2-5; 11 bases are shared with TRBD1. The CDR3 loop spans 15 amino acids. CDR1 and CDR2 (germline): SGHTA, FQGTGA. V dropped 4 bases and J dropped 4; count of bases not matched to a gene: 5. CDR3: CASSSGTGGIETQYF. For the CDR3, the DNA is TGTGCCAGCAGCTCCGGGACAGGGGGGATAGAGACCCAGTACTTC.

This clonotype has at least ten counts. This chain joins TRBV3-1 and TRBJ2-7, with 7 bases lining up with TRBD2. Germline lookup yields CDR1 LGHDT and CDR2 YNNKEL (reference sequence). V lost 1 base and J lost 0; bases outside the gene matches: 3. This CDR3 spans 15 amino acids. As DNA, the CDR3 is TGTGCCAGCAGCCAAGGGGACTATGGCTCCTACGAGCAGTACTTC. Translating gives CASSQGDYGSYEQYF.

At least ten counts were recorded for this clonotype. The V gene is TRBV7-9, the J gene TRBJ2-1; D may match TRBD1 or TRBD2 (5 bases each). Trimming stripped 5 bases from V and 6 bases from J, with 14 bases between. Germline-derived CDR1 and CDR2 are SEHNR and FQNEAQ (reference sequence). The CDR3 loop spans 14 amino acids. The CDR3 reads CASSQLGVPNEQFF. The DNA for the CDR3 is TGTGCCAGCAGCCAACTGGGGGTCCCCAATGAGCAGTTCTTC.

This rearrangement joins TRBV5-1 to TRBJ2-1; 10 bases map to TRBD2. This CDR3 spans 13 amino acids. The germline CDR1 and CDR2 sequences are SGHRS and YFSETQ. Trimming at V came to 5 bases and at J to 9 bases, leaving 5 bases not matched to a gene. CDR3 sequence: CASRLTSGSEQFF. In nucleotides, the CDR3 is TGCGCCAGCAGATTGACTAGCGGGTCTGAGCAGTTCTTC. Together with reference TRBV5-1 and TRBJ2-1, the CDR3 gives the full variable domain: KAGVTQTPRYLIKTRGQQVTLSCSPISGHRSVSWYQQTPGQGLQFLFEYFSETQRNKGNFPGRFSGRQFSNSRSEMNVSTLELGDSALYLCASRLTSGSEQFFGPGTRLTVL.

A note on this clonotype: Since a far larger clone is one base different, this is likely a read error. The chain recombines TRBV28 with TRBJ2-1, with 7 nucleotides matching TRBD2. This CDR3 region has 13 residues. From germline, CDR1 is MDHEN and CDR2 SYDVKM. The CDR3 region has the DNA TGTGCCAGCAGTTTGGGGGAGGGGAATGAGCAGTCCTTC. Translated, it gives CASSLGEGNEQSF.

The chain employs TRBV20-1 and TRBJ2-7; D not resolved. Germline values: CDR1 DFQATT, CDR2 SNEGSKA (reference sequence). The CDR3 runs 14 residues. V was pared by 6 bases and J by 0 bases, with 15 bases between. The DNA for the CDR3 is TGCAGTGCCCCTCTTCGACGAAGCTCCTACGAGCAGTACTTC. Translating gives CSAPLRRSSYEQYF.

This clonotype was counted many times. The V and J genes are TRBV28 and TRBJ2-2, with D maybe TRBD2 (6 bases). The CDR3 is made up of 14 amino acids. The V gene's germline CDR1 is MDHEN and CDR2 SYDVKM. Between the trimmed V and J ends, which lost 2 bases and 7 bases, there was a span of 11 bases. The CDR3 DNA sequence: TGTGCCAGCAGTTTACTGGCGGGGTACGGGGAGCTGTTTTTT. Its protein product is CASSLLAGYGELFF. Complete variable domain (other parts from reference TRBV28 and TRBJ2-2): DVKVTQSSRYLVKRTGEKVFLECVQDMDHENMFWYRQDPGLGLRLIYFSYDVKMKEKGDIPEGYSVSREKKERFSLILESASTNQTSMYLCASSLLAGYGELFFGEGSRLTVL.

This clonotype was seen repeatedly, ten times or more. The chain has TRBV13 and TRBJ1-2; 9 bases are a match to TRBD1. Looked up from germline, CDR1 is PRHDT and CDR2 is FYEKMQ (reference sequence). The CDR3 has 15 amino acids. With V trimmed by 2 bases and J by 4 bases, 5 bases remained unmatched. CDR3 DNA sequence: TGTGCCAGCAGCTTACGACAGGGGGTGACCTATGGCTACACCTTC. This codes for CASSLRQGVTYGYTF.

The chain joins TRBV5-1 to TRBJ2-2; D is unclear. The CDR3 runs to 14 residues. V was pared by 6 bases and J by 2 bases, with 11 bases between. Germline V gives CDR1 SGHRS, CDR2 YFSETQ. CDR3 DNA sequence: TGCGCCAGCAAATGGACGTTAAACACCGGGGAGCTGTTTTTT. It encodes CASKWTLNTGELFF.

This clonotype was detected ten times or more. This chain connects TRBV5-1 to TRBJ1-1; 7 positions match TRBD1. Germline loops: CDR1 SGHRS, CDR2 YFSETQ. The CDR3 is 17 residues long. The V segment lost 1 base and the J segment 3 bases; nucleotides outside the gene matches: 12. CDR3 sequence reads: CASSLTGQVGGDTEAFF. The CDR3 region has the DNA TGCGCCAGCAGCTTGACCGGACAGGTAGGGGGGGACACTGAAGCTTTCTTT.

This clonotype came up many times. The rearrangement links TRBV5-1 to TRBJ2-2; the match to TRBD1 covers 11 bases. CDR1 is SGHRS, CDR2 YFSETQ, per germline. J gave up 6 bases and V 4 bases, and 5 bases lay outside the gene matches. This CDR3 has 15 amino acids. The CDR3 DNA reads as TGCGCCAGCAGCGTCCGGGACAGGGGGTCCGGGGAGCTGTTTTTT. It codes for CASSVRDRGSGELFF.

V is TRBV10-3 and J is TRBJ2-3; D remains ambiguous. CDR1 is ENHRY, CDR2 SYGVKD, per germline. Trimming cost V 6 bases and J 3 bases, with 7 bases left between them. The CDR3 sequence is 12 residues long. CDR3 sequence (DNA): TGTGCCATCAGCACCTCGACAGATACGCAGTATTTT. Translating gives CAISTSTDTQYF.

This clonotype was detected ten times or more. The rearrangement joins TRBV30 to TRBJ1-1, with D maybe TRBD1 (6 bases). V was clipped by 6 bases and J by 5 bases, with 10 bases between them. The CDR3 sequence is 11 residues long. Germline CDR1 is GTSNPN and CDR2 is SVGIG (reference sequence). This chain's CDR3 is CACSRGTEAFF. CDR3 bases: TGTGCCTGTTCCAGGGGAACTGAAGCTTTCTTT.

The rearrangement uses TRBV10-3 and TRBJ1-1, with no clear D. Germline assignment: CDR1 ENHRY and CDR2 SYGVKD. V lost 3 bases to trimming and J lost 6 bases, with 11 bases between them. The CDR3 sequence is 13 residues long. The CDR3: CAISDHVKAEAFF. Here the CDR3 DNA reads TGTGCCATCAGTGACCACGTTAAGGCTGAAGCTTTCTTT.

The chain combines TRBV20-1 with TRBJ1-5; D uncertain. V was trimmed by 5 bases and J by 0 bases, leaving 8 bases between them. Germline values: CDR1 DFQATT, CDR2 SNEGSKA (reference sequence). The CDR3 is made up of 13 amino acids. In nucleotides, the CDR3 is TGCAGTGCTCGACCTGATAGCAATCAGCCCCAGCATTTT. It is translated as CSARPDSNQPQHF.

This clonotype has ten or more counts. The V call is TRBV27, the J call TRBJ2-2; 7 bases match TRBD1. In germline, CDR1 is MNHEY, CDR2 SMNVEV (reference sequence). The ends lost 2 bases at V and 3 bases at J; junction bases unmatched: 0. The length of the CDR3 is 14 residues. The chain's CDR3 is CASSLDRDTGELFF. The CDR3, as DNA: TGTGCCAGCAGTTTAGACAGGGACACCGGGGAGCTGTTTTTT.

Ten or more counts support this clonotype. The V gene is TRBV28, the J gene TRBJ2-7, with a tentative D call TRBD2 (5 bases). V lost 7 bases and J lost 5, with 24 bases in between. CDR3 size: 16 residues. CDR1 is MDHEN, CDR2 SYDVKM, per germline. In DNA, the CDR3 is TGTGCCAGCACCCTCTCACGGGGTACGGGTGTCCACGAGCAGTACTTC. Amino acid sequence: CASTLSRGTGVHEQYF.

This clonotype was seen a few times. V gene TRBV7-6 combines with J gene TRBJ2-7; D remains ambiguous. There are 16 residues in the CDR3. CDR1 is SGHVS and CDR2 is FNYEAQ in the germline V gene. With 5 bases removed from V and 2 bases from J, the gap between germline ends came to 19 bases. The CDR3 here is CASSLTSKPGTYEQYF. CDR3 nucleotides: TGTGCCAGCAGCCTCACCTCCAAGCCAGGTACCTACGAGCAGTACTTC.

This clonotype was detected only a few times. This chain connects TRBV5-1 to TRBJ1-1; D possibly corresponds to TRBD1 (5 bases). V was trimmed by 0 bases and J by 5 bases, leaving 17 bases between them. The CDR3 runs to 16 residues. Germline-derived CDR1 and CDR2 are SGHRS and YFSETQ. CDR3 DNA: TGCGCCAGCAGCTTGGCCTGGAGGAATAAGGGGACTGAAGCTTTCTTT. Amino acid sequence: CASSLAWRNKGTEAFF. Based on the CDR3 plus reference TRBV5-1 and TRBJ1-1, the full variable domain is KAGVTQTPRYLIKTRGQQVTLSCSPISGHRSVSWYQQTPGQGLQFLFEYFSETQRNKGNFPGRFSGRQFSNSRSEMNVSTLELGDSALYLCASSLAWRNKGTEAFFGQGTRLTVV.

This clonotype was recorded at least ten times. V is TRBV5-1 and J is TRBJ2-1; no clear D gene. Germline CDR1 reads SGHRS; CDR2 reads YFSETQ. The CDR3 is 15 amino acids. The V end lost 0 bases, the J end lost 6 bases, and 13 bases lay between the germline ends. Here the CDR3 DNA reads TGCGCCAGCAGCTTGGGGTCTGGAAATGGCAATGAGCAGTTCTTC. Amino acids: CASSLGSGNGNEQFF. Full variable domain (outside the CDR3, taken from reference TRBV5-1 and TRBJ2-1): KAGVTQTPRYLIKTRGQQVTLSCSPISGHRSVSWYQQTPGQGLQFLFEYFSETQRNKGNFPGRFSGRQFSNSRSEMNVSTLELGDSALYLCASSLGSGNGNEQFFGPGTRLTVL.

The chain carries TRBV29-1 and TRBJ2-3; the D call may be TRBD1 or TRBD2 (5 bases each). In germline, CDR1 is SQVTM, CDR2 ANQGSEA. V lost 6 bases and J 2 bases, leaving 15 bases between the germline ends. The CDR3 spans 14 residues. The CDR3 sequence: CSVVPGGITDTQYF. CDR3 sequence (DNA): TGCAGCGTGGTCCCTGGGGGAATCACAGATACGCAGTATTTT.